The clone carrying this TCR beta chain has a handful of counts. The antigen is unknown. This entry is derived from a study of T-cell memory formation after mild COVID-19. Turning to the study itself: Largely donor-specific TCR clusters were found.

TCRdb used MiXCR to reprocess the 5' RACE reads, holding one entry per CDR3 protein. The sample includes a few hundred thousand distinct CDR3 sequences, around 27% of them seen just once. There are 14 residues in the CDR3. The germline V and J ends were trimmed by 6 bases and 3 bases, with 15 bases remaining between them. Per the germline V gene, CDR1 is SGDLS and CDR2 is YYNGEE. Overall study findings and caveats: CD4+ contracting clones were mainly CM and EM; CD8+ ones, EMRA. Pre-infection memory harbored some responding clones, suggesting cross-reactive memory joined. Later expanders leaned toward CD4+, whereas clones contracting from day 15 to 85 were balanced CD4/CD8.

The clonotype was recovered from an adult woman who had mild COVID-19 (a few samples of this study predate the infection). Cell type and time point are not known. The rearrangement uses TRBV9 and TRBJ1-2; D is perhaps TRBD1 (6 bases). What was sequenced was PBMCs or a T cell subset sorted from them (not recorded which). CDR3 nucleotides: TGTGCCAGCACCCCATGGGGGGCTGACTATGGCTACACCTTC. As protein: CASTPWGADYGYTF.